The 19 T cell receptor beta chains below were found in one sample sequenced in a study of beta chain features in type 1 diabetes. General study points: Shortening that was moderate but significant affected the TCRB CDR3s of Type 1 diabetes patients in all four CD4+ subsets.

Antigens of these TCRs are unknown. TCRB transcripts that were expressed got sequenced, as all of the isolated RNA had been reverse transcribed. Assay: immunoSEQ multiplex PCR; the TCRdb copy retains only in-frame clones and omits some. The table lists roughly 340,000 clones, around 13% of them singletons. The specimen sequenced was naive CD4+ T cells from blood. These receptors were obtained from a woman aged 18 to 35 with type 1 diabetes.

This clone was found a few times. The rearrangement uses TRBV11-2 and TRBJ1-1; D not certain. With 6 bases removed from V and 1 base from J, the gap between germline ends came to 9 bases. Germline assignment: CDR1 SGHAT and CDR2 FQNNGV. The CDR3 has 13 amino acids. The CDR3 sequence is CASRNRRNTEAFF. The CDR3 DNA reads as TGTGCCAGCAGGAATCGCAGGAACACTGAAGCTTTCTTT.

In regard to this clone: Different DNA sequences within this sample yield the same CDR3. This sequence joins TRBV7-9 and TRBJ2-5; a weak D match, TRBD1 (5 bases). CDR1 and CDR2 (germline): SEHNR, FQNEAQ (reference sequence). CDR3 length: 13 amino acids. With 3 bases removed from V and 2 bases from J, the gap between germline ends came to 7 bases. The CDR3 DNA reads as TGTGCCAGCAGCTTCAGGGAACAAGAGACCCAGTACTTC. Translating gives CASSFREQETQYF.

This clone was picked up a small number of times. This sequence joins TRBV5-6 and TRBJ2-7; D might be TRBD2 (5 bases). This CDR3 has 12 amino acids. Trimming left V 4 bases short and J 5 bases short, with 10 bases between. The germline V gene encodes CDR1 SGHDT and CDR2 YYEEEE. The chain's CDR3 is CASSEGTHEQYF. CDR3 DNA sequence: TGTGCCAGCAGCGAGGGCACCCACGAGCAGTACTTC. The full variable domain, rest sourced from reference TRBV5-6 and TRBJ2-7, is DAGVTQSPTHLIKTRGQQVTLRCSPKSGHDTVSWYQQALGQGPQFIFQYYEEEERQRGNFPDRFSGHQFPNYSSELNVNALLLGDSALYLCASSEGTHEQYFGPGTRLTVT.

In its sample, this clone was seen a few times. The chain combines TRBV7-9 with TRBJ2-2; tentatively, D is TRBD1 (5 bases). The V end was cut by 5 bases, the J end by 6 bases, with 16 bases between. CDR1 SEHNR and CDR2 FQNEAQ come from the germline V gene (reference sequence). The CDR3 totals 15 residues. The CDR3 nucleotides are TGTGCCAGCAGCCTTCAGGGTATCCCCGCCGGGGAGCTGTTTTTT. As protein: CASSLQGIPAGELFF.

This rearrangement joins TRBV11-2 to TRBJ2-5; D gene unclear. With 1 base removed from V and 4 bases from J, the gap between germline ends came to 7 bases. The germline CDR1 and CDR2 sequences are SGHAT and FQNNGV. The CDR3 length is 13 residues. CDR3: CASSLGAAETQYF. Written as DNA, the CDR3 is TGTGCCAGCAGCTTAGGGGCAGCAGAGACCCAGTACTTC.

This clone appeared a few times. The chain's CDR3 is CALKRGAIEQFF. CDR3 nucleotide sequence: TGTGCCTTAAAGCGCGGGGCCATTGAGCAGTTCTTC. The chain employs TRBV30 and TRBJ2-1; possibly TRBD2 for D (6 bases). Per germline, CDR1 GTSNPN and CDR2 SVGIG (reference sequence). Trimming stripped 7 bases from V and 9 bases from J, with 16 bases between. The CDR3 length is 12 residues.

This clone was seen a few times. The genes are TRBV9 and TRBJ2-2; 8 bases are shared with TRBD2. Germline V gene sequence: CDR1 SGDLS, CDR2 YYNGEE. The ends lost 0 bases at V and 6 bases at J; junction bases unmatched: 4. This CDR3 is built from 15 residues. Here the CDR3 reads CASSVGGGRPGELFF. For the CDR3, the DNA is TGTGCCAGCAGCGTAGGCGGGGGGCGGCCCGGGGAGCTGTTTTTT.

This clone came up a few times. The chain uses TRBV11-2 and TRBJ2-1, with TRBD2 as a possible D gene (6 bases). This CDR3 is 13 amino acids long. Germline assignment: CDR1 SGHAT and CDR2 FQNNGV. Trimming cost V 4 bases and J 7 bases, with 11 bases left between them. CDR3 sequence (DNA): TGTGCCAGCAGCTCTAGCGTTAGTAATGAGCAGTTCTTC. Protein product: CASSSSVSNEQFF.

This chain links TRBV7-9 with TRBJ2-3, with 8 positions matching TRBD2. J was trimmed by 0 bases and V by 5 bases; bases with no gene match: 7. Germline CDR1 is SEHNR and CDR2 is FQNEAQ (reference sequence). There are 16 residues in the CDR3. The CDR3 DNA is TGTGCCAGCAGCCCTTCCTTAGCGGGGAGCACAGATACGCAGTATTTT. Amino acids: CASSPSLAGSTDTQYF.

This rearrangement joins TRBV18 to TRBJ2-7, with TRBD1 matching over 10 bases. The CDR3 runs to 15 residues. Per the germline V gene, CDR1 is KGHSH and CDR2 is LQKENI. V gave up 2 bases and J gave up 3 bases; unmatched junction bases: 4. The CDR3 spells CASSPAGTGVYEQYF. Here the CDR3 DNA reads TGTGCCAGCTCACCAGCCGGGACAGGGGTCTACGAGCAGTACTTC. Full variable domain (missing parts from reference TRBV18 and TRBJ2-7): NAGVMQNPRHLVRRRGQEARLRCSPMKGHSHVYWYRQLPEEGLKFMVYLQKENIIDESGMPKERFSAEFPKEGPSILRIQQVVRGDSAAYFCASSPAGTGVYEQYFGPGTRLTVT.

A few counts support this clone. The chain combines TRBV30 with TRBJ2-7, with D unclear. Germline lookup yields CDR1 GTSNPN and CDR2 SVGIG (reference sequence). The CDR3 spans 13 residues. V lost 0 bases to trimming and J lost 6 bases, with 12 bases between them. Here the CDR3 reads CAWSVRGKIEQYF. In DNA, the CDR3 is TGTGCCTGGAGTGTACGTGGCAAAATCGAGCAGTACTTC.

This clone was counted only a few times. V usage is TRBV14 and J usage is TRBJ1-1; D possibly corresponds to TRBD1 (5 bases). The V end was cut by 1 base, the J end by 5 bases, with 17 bases between. Germline CDR1 and CDR2: SGHDN and FVKESK. The CDR3 is made up of 16 amino acids. In DNA, the CDR3 is TGTGCCAGCAGCCAAGGGGGGAGGGTATCGCGGACTGAAGCTTTCTTT. This sequence encodes CASSQGGRVSRTEAFF.

This chain connects TRBV10-3 to TRBJ2-3, with TRBD2 matching 7 bases. Trimming at V came to 5 bases and at J to 1 base, leaving 3 bases not matched to a gene. The germline CDR1 and CDR2 sequences are ENHRY and SYGVKD. This CDR3 region has 14 residues. The CDR3 coding sequence is TGTGCCATCAGTATAAGCGGGGGCACAGATACGCAGTATTTT. Translating it yields CAISISGGTDTQYF.

The gene calls are TRBV28 and TRBJ2-7; 9 nucleotides agree with TRBD2. Germline V gene sequence: CDR1 MDHEN, CDR2 SYDVKM. V lost 6 bases and J lost 4; bases outside the gene matches: 7. The CDR3 runs to 14 residues. The CDR3 spells CASRPGTSPYEQYF. The CDR3 bases are TGTGCCAGCAGACCCGGGACTAGCCCATACGAGCAGTACTTC.

This sequence joins TRBV29-1 and TRBJ1-1; D perhaps matches TRBD1 (6 bases). The CDR3 runs 13 residues. Per germline, CDR1 SQVTM and CDR2 ANQGSEA. Deletions cut 4 bases from V and 0 bases from J, with 9 bases between. The DNA of the CDR3 is TGCAGCGTTGGGACAGCCCTGAACACTGAAGCTTTCTTT. This gives the protein CSVGTALNTEAFF.

This clone was observed a few times. This chain connects TRBV5-1 to TRBJ1-6, with 7 bases that match TRBD1. The CDR3 runs to 15 residues. Germline V gene lookup returns CDR1 SGHRS and CDR2 YFSETQ. Trimming took 0 bases from V and 8 from J; bases not matched to a gene: 5. CDR3 region: CASSLVGQVDSPLHF. The CDR3 DNA follows: TGCGCCAGCAGCTTGGTCGGACAGGTTGATTCACCCCTCCACTTT. Full variable domain (remainder filled in from reference TRBV5-1 and TRBJ1-6): KAGVTQTPRYLIKTRGQQVTLSCSPISGHRSVSWYQQTPGQGLQFLFEYFSETQRNKGNFPGRFSGRQFSNSRSEMNVSTLELGDSALYLCASSLVGQVDSPLHFGNGTRLTVT.

The chain carries TRBV7-2 and TRBJ2-4; 9 bases map to TRBD1. The CDR3 covers 13 residues. Unmatched junction bases numbered 2, after V lost 1 base and J lost 10 bases. CDR1 is SGHTA, CDR2 FQGNSA, per germline. CDR3: CASSLVDRGIQYF. In nucleotides, the CDR3 is TGTGCCAGCAGCTTAGTCGACAGGGGGATTCAGTACTTC.

The chain links TRBV21-1 to TRBJ1-6; the table's D call, TRBD1, has no DNA check behind it. TRBV21-1 is termed a pseudogene. This CDR3 is 19 amino acids long. The CDR3 region is CASSKSKSEGQPRNSPLHF. CDR3 nucleotide sequence: TGTGCCAGCAGCAAATCAAAATCTGAGGGACAGCCCAGAAATTCACCCCTCCACTTT.

J is TRBJ2-1 and V is TRBV28; 15 nucleotides align to TRBD2. The V gene's germline CDR1 is MDHEN and CDR2 SYDVKM. The CDR3 totals 13 residues. V lost 10 bases to trimming and J lost 9 bases; unmatched junction nucleotides: 4. CDR3 nucleotide sequence: TGTGCCATAGGGACTAGCGGGAGGATTGAGCAGTTCTTC. Encoded protein: CAIGTSGRIEQFF. The variable domain in full, completed from reference TRBV28 and TRBJ2-1, reads DVKVTQSSRYLVKRTGEKVFLECVQDMDHENMFWYRQDPGLGLRLIYFSYDVKMKEKGDIPEGYSVSREKKERFSLILESASTNQTSMYLCAIGTSGRIEQFFGPGTRLTVL.